These T cell receptor beta chains were read from a single sample in a study of shared clonotypes between healthy human individuals. Some clones are missing from TCRdb's copy, which holds only in-frame ones; the method was immunoSEQ multiplex PCR. The repertoire holds hundreds of thousands of clones, with roughly three quarters as singletons. The specimen was PBMCs. The source is a woman in her thirties or forties in good health. Some clones in this sample may be carry-over from other donors' samples. The CDR3 runs from the conserved cysteine through the conserved F or W. D genes are given only for firm matches. Some rows mark clone size as missing; the rest say once, few, many or name a class of expanded clone.

.	TRBV2	.	TRBJ1-5	CASSETRVGYQPQHF	TGTGCCAGCAGTGAAACACGAGTGGGATATCAGCCCCAGCATTTT
.	TRBV10-3	TRBD1	TRBJ1-3	CAITGDRDGNTIYF	TGTGCCATCACCGGGGACAGGGATGGAAACACCATATATTTT
.	TRBV25-1	.	TRBJ2-7	CASRTESSYEQYF	TGTGCCAGCAGGACAGAGAGCTCCTACGAGCAGTACTTC
.	TRBV25-1	.	TRBJ1-4	CASSEGALGEKLFF	TGTGCCAGCAGTGAGGGGGCTTTGGGTGAAAAACTGTTTTTT
.	TRBV18	.	TRBJ1-5	CASSPISARQPQHF	TGTGCCAGCTCACCAATATCAGCAAGGCAGCCCCAGCATTTT
.	TRBV29-1	TRBD2	TRBJ2-7	CSVVGGFSYEQYF	TGCAGCGTTGTGGGGGGGTTCTCCTACGAGCAGTACTTC
.	TRBV28	.	TRBJ2-7	CASSPPPALGYEQYF	TGTGCCAGCAGTCCCCCCCCGGCGCTAGGGTACGAGCAGTACTTC
few	TRBV21-1	.	TRBJ1-5	CASSRRKGYSNQPQHF	TGTGCCAGCAGCAGGCGGAAGGGATATAGCAATCAGCCCCAGCATTTT
.	TRBV12-2	.	TRBJ1-1	CASRPRGGTHTEAFF	TGTGCAAGTCGCCCCCGAGGCGGCACCCACACTGAAGCTTTCTTT
.	TRBV2	.	TRBJ2-7	CASSGPLDDEQYF	TGTGCCAGCAGTGGGCCGTTAGACGACGAGCAGTACTTC
few	TRBV29-1	.	TRBJ2-1	CSVEDNGDYNEQFF	TGCAGCGTTGAAGATAATGGGGATTACAATGAGCAGTTCTTC
once	TRBV10-3	.	TRBJ2-7	CAISGDVGVYEQYF	TGTGCCATCAGCGGGGACGTCGGGGTTTACGAGCAGTACTTC
.	TRBV28	.	TRBJ2-2	CASSPPGPNTGELFF	TGTGCCAGCAGTCCTCCGGGCCCAAACACCGGGGAGCTGTTTTTT
.	TRBV11-2	TRBD1	TRBJ2-7	CASSSGQGLKYF	TGTGCCAGCAGCTCGGGACAGGGATTGAAGTACTTC
once	TRBV28	TRBD1	TRBJ2-7	CASSFGQGVSYEQYF	TGTGCCAGCAGTTTTGGACAGGGCGTCTCCTACGAGCAGTACTTC
.	TRBV5-1	.	TRBJ2-7	CASSHSLGYEQYF	TGCGCCAGCAGTCACTCCCTGGGGTACGAGCAGTACTTC
.	TRBV5-4	TRBD1	TRBJ1-1	CASSLDPGGTNTEAFF	TGTGCCAGCAGCTTGGACCCAGGGGGCACGAACACTGAAGCTTTCTTT
.	TRBV27	.	TRBJ2-3	CASMGSDTQYF	TGTGCCAGCATGGGGTCGGATACGCAGTATTTT
.	TRBV4-2	TRBD1	TRBJ1-4	CASSQSGTGNEKLFF	TGTGCCAGCAGCCAATCCGGGACAGGGAATGAAAAACTGTTTTTT
.	TRBV4-1	.	TRBJ2-7	CASSQGVTYEQYF	TGCGCCAGCAGCCAAGGGGTCACCTACGAGCAGTACTTC
.	TRBV7-8	TRBD1	TRBJ1-5	CASGQTGGDNQPQHF	TGTGCCAGCGGCCAGACAGGGGGGGACAATCAGCCCCAGCATTTT
.	TRBV4-3	TRBD2	TRBJ2-1	CASSQDTRVGQAGAWNEQFF	TGCGCCAGCAGCCAAGACACCCGCGTTGGGCAAGCGGGAGCGTGGAATGAGCAGTTCTTC
.	TRBV6-1	.	TRBJ1-2	CASRAQDNYGYTF	TGTGCCAGCAGGGCCCAGGATAACTATGGCTACACCTTC
many	TRBV5-1	TRBD2	TRBJ2-5	CASRWSGRAVETQYF	TGCGCCAGCAGGTGGAGCGGGAGGGCCGTGGAGACCCAGTACTTC
.	TRBV28	TRBD2	TRBJ2-7	CASSLPGTSGSSEQYF	TGTGCCAGCAGTTTACCGGGAACTAGCGGGAGTTCCGAGCAGTACTTC
.	TRBV7-2	.	TRBJ2-1	CASRGTGASDEQFF	TGTGCCAGCCGGGGAACGGGAGCTAGCGATGAGCAGTTCTTC
few	TRBV27	TRBD2	TRBJ2-1	CASSLGTRPNEQFF	TGTGCCAGCAGTTTAGGGACTAGACCAAATGAGCAGTTCTTC
.	TRBV25-1	.	TRBJ2-5	CASSESGSRGETQYF	TGTGCCAGCAGTGAATCAGGCTCGAGGGGAGAGACCCAGTACTTC
.	TRBV9	TRBD2	TRBJ2-1	CASSVGLAVEGEQFF	TGTGCCAGCAGCGTAGGACTAGCGGTAGAGGGTGAGCAGTTCTTC
.	TRBV2	.	TRBJ2-2	CASGGLATFTGELFF	TGTGCCAGCGGGGGGCTAGCTACTTTCACCGGGGAGCTGTTTTTT
once	TRBV28	TRBD2	TRBJ2-5	CASSPSWGGQETQYF	TGTGCCAGCAGCCCATCATGGGGGGGGCAAGAGACCCAGTACTTC
.	TRBV30	.	TRBJ1-1	CAWSVRGDTEAFF	TGTGCCTGGAGTGTACGAGGGGACACTGAAGCTTTCTTT
.	TRBV5-1	.	TRBJ2-2	CASTTPNTGELFF	TGCGCCAGTACGACCCCGAACACCGGGGAGCTGTTTTTT
.	TRBV9	.	TRBJ2-7	CASSRVGGPSIEQYF	TGTGCCAGCAGCAGAGTTGGGGGCCCTAGTATAGAGCAGTACTTC
.	TRBV30	.	TRBJ1-4	CAWSALAELEKLFF	TGTGCCTGGAGTGCGTTGGCAGAACTTGAAAAACTGTTTTTT
.	TRBV11-2	TRBD1	TRBJ1-2	CASSQIQGARDYGYTF	TGTGCCAGCAGCCAAATACAGGGGGCGCGGGACTATGGCTACACCTTC
.	TRBV29-1	.	TRBJ1-1	CSVEKGETEAFF	TGCAGCGTTGAAAAGGGGGAAACTGAGGCTTTCTTT
.	TRBV5-1	TRBD2	TRBJ2-2	CASSSTGLAGDDGELFF	TGCGCCAGCAGCTCGACTGGACTAGCGGGTGATGACGGGGAGCTGTTTTTT
many	TRBV7-2	TRBD2	TRBJ2-7	CASSLGPSGRTNSYEQYF	TGTGCCAGCAGCTTAGGGCCCAGCGGGAGGACCAACTCCTACGAGCAGTACTTC
.	TRBV27	TRBD2	TRBJ2-7	CASSTGLGFEQYF	TGTGCCAGCAGTACAGGACTAGGTTTCGAGCAGTACTTC
.	TRBV28	TRBD1	TRBJ1-4	CASSSPRDRVSNEKLFF	TGTGCCAGCAGTTCCCCCCGGGACAGGGTTTCTAATGAAAAACTGTTTTTT
.	TRBV7-9	TRBD1	TRBJ2-5	CASSHPGTGVQETQYF	TGTGCCAGCAGCCACCCTGGGACAGGGGTGCAAGAGACCCAGTACTTC